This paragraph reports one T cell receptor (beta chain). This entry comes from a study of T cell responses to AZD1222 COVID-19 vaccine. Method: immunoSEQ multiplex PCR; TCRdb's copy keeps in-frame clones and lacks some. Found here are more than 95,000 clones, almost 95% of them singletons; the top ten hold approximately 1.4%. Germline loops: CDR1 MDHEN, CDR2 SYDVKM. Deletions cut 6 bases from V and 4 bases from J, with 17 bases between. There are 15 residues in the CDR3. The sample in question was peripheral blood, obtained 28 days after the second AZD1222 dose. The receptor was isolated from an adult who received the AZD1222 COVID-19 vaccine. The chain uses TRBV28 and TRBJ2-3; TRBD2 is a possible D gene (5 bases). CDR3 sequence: CASRPAGGGPDTQYF. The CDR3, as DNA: TGTGCCAGCAGACCGGCCGGAGGAGGCCCAGATACGCAGTATTTT.